This TCR beta chain stems from a study of beta chain features in type 1 diabetes. Study-wide findings and caveats: The influence of HLA type on TCRB rearrangement stayed undetermined. Shortening that was moderate but significant affected the TCRB CDR3s of Type 1 diabetes patients in all four CD4+ subsets.

The ends were cut back, 4 bases at V and 4 bases at J, with 13 bases in the middle. Germline CDR1 and CDR2: SNHLY and FYNNEI. The CDR3 is made up of 14 amino acids. This clone was picked up a small number of times. Its antigen is as yet unknown. The investigators reverse transcribed all of the isolated RNA, so they sequenced expressed TCRB transcripts. Sequencing was performed with immunoSEQ multiplex PCR; in TCRdb, only in-frame clones are kept and a portion is missing. The table includes 600,000 to 700,000 clones, around an eighth detected once. The sequenced material came from naive CD4+ T cells from blood. The rearrangement uses TRBV2 and TRBJ1-2; D call uncertain. The clonotype was recovered from a man in his late teens or twenties with type 1 diabetes. The CDR3 reads CASSVVSESYGYTF. The CDR3 bases are TGTGCCAGCAGTGTGGTGTCCGAGAGCTATGGCTACACCTTC.